These 10 T cell receptor beta chains came from one sample sequenced in a study of cytomegalovirus exposure and HLA in healthy donors. The PCR had 60 Vbeta and 13 Jbeta primers. The data were produced by immunoSEQ multiplex PCR, yet TCRdb's version contains in-frame clones alone and is incomplete. The sample lists 93,000 or so clones, around 61% occurring once. Sequencing used PBMCs. The receptors derive from a woman in her fifties or sixties in good health and CMV-seronegative.

This chain uses TRBV7-6 with TRBJ2-3, with 9 bases that match TRBD2. The CDR3 has 15 residues. Losses at the gene ends were 3 bases for V and 3 bases for J; bases not matched to a gene: 4. Looked up from germline, CDR1 is SGHVS and CDR2 is FNYEAQ. CDR3 nucleotides: TGTGCCAGCAGCTTGGCGGGAGGGCCGACAGATACGCAGTATTTT. Translating gives CASSLAGGPTDTQYF.

The sample holds a few counts of this clone. The chain couples TRBV4-3 to TRBJ2-5; perhaps TRBD2 as D (7 bases). Trimming took off 0 bases at V and 9 bases at J, with 17 bases between the two ends. The CDR3 length is 15 residues. Germline loops: CDR1 LGHNA, CDR2 YSLEER. The CDR3 coding sequence is TGCGCCAGCAGCCAAGATTGGGGTGGGGAGGGGGCCCAGTACTTC. Its protein is CASSQDWGGEGAQYF.

The table lists this clone with a few counts. The J gene is TRBJ1-4, the V gene TRBV6-5, with a tentative D call TRBD1 (6 bases). The V and J ends lost 4 bases and 2 bases respectively, with 14 bases between them. The germline V gene has CDR1 MNHEY and CDR2 SVGAGI. There are 16 residues in the CDR3. The CDR3 reads CASSFLRGRTNEKLFF. The DNA for the CDR3 is TGTGCCAGCAGTTTTCTCAGGGGTAGGACTAATGAAAAACTGTTTTTT.

V is TRBV19 and J is TRBJ2-7; 8 positions agree with TRBD1. From germline, CDR1 is LNHDA and CDR2 SQIVND (reference sequence). The CDR3 has 13 residues. V trimming: 4 bases; J trimming: 6 bases; junction bases outside the gene matches: 5. CDR3 amino acids: CASSRGQVSEQYF. The DNA of the CDR3 is TGTGCCAGTAGTAGGGGACAGGTCTCCGAGCAGTACTTC.

The chain has TRBV5-5 and TRBJ2-1; TRBD2 agrees at 11 bases. There are 15 residues in the CDR3. Germline CDR1 and CDR2: SGHKS and YYEKEE (reference sequence). V trimming: 3 bases; J trimming: 3 bases; junction bases outside the gene matches: 2. In DNA form, the CDR3 reads TGTGCCAGCAGCTCGGGACTAGCGGACTACAATGAGCAGTTCTTC. Amino acid sequence: CASSSGLADYNEQFF.

CDR3 amino acids: CSVLRDRGYEQYF. The DNA for the CDR3 is TGCAGCGTCCTCCGGGACAGGGGTTACGAGCAGTACTTC. The rearrangement links TRBV29-1 to TRBJ2-7, with 10 bases aligning to TRBD1. J gave up 4 bases and V 6 bases, and 6 bases lay outside the gene matches. This CDR3 has 13 residues. Germline CDR1 and CDR2: SQVTM and ANQGSEA.

The rearrangement uses TRBV6-6 and TRBJ2-1, with 8 bases lining up with TRBD1. Germline V lookup: CDR1 MNHNY, CDR2 SVGAGI (reference sequence). The CDR3 has 13 amino acids. J was trimmed by 4 bases and V by 6 bases; bases with no gene match: 2. This CDR3 reads CASRRDRYNEQFF. In DNA form, the CDR3 reads TGTGCCAGCAGACGGGACAGGTACAATGAGCAGTTCTTC.

The J gene is TRBJ2-1, the V gene TRBV6-1; D is undetermined. Trimming removed 6 bases from V and 6 bases from J, with 15 bases in between. Germline V CDR1 and CDR2: MNHNS, SASEGT. This CDR3 region has 14 residues. CDR3 DNA: TGTGCCAGCAGGTCCCGTTCCCTCCGCAATGAGCAGTTCTTC. As protein: CASRSRSLRNEQFF.

This sequence joins TRBV14 and TRBJ2-7; D perhaps matches TRBD1 (7 bases). Germline V gene lookup returns CDR1 SGHDN and CDR2 FVKESK. V gave up 9 bases and J gave up 4 bases, with 16 bases separating them. The CDR3 extends over 13 amino acids. CDR3 nucleotides: TGTGCCAGTCGAAGACAGGGAGGATACGAGCAGTACTTC. As protein: CASRRQGGYEQYF.

The chain is built from TRBV2 and TRBJ2-5, with D possibly TRBD2 on 5 matching bases. V was clipped by 6 bases and J by 5 bases, with 13 bases between them. CDR1 is SNHLY and CDR2 is FYNNEI in the germline V gene. The CDR3 covers 13 residues. In DNA form, the CDR3 reads TGTGCCAGCAGCTCCGGGAACTCGGAGACCCAGTACTTC. Residues: CASSSGNSETQYF.